This T cell receptor beta chain was documented in a study of CD8 T cells in ankylosing spondylitis. Study results and caveats: Some motif variants had been reported before (in reactive arthritis synovial fluid and blood). Within ankylosing spondylitis blood, a TCR beta motif made up of eight or nine highly homologous variants appeared to be characteristic.

CDR1 SGHRS and CDR2 YFSETQ come from the germline V gene. The CDR3 sequence is 13 residues long. This clonotype was detected many times. The antigen remains unidentified. Compared with germline, one end of the junction differs, possibly owing to a read error. TCRdb ran MiXCR on the 5' RACE reads and lists one entry per CDR3 protein. The sample carries approximately 260,000 distinct CDR3 sequences, 8% to 9.5% recorded once. The TCR sequence derives from a male donor with ankylosing spondylitis or in good health (not recorded which). The chain combines TRBV5-1 with TRBJ1-2, with D maybe TRBD1 (5 bases). Sample: blood, either unsorted or a sorted T cell fraction (not recorded which). CDR3 protein: CASSLDRNYGYTF. CDR3 in DNA: TGTGCCAGCAGCTTAGACAGAAACTATGGCTACACCTTC.